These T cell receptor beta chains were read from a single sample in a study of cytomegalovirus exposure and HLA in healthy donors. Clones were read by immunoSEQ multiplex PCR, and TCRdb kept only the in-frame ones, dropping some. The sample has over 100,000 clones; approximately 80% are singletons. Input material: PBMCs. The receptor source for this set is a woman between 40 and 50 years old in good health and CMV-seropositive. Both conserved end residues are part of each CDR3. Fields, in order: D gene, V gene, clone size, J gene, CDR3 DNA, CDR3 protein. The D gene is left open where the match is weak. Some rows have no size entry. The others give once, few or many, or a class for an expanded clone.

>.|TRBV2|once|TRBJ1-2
TGTGCCAGCAGTGAAGATAGGGGCGACTATGGCTACACCTTC
CASSEDRGDYGYTF
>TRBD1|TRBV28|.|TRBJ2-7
TGTGCCAGCGGGGAACGAAAGGGACAGTATTCCTACGAGCAGTACTTC
CASGERKGQYSYEQYF
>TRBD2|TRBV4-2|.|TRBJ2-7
TGTGCCAGCAGCCAAGGAGCCGGGGACTACTACGAGCAGTACTTC
CASSQGAGDYYEQYF
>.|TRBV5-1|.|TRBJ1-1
TGCGCCAGCAGCTTGGAAGGGGTGAACACTGAAGCTTTCTTT
CASSLEGVNTEAFF
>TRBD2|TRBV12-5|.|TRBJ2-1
TGTGCTAGTGCCAGGACGGGGGGTCACGGTGAGCAGTTCTTC
CASARTGGHGEQFF
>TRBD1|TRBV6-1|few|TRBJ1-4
TGTGCCAGCATGTGGACAGGGGTTGAAAAACTGTTTTTT
CASMWTGVEKLFF
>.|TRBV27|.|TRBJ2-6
TGTGCCAGCAGCCTCTCGCCAGGCACCAACGTCCTGACTTTC
CASSLSPGTNVLTF
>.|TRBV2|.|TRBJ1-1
TGTGCCAGCAGTGGAGAGAGAAACACTGAAGCTTTCTTT
CASSGERNTEAFF
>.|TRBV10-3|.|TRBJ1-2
TGTGCCATCAGTGAGGGCGGCTTCTATGGCTACACCTTC
CAISEGGFYGYTF
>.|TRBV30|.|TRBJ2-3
TGTGCCTGGAGTGTACGGGATGCGACGCAGTATTTT
CAWSVRDATQYF